In this sample, the clone carrying this T cell receptor (beta chain) turned up many times. Antigen specificity is unknown. These data originate in a study of T-cell memory formation after mild COVID-19. Overall study findings and caveats: Day 15 to 85 contracting clones showed balanced CD4/CD8; later expanders leaned CD4+.

TCR alpha and TCR beta cDNA libraries with sample barcodes and UMIs came from 5'RACE using constant-segment primers. MiXCR was run by TCRdb on the 5' RACE reads, yielding one entry per CDR3 protein. The data show approximately 28,000 distinct CDR3 sequences, with around 12% seen just once and 13% to 15% held by the top ten. Looked up from germline, CDR1 is KGHSH and CDR2 is LQKENI. The CDR3 is made up of 15 amino acids. V was pared by 3 bases and J by 3 bases, with 7 bases of the junction left unmatched. V is TRBV18 and J is TRBJ2-5; 7 nucleotides agree with TRBD1. The sequencing input was PBMCs or a T cell subset sorted from them (not recorded which). The receptor's source is an adult woman who had mild COVID-19 (a few samples of this study predate the infection). Cell type and time point are not known. CDR3 nucleotide sequence: TGTGCCAGCTCACCCGCTCGGGACAGTGAAGAGACCCAGTACTTC. As protein: CASSPARDSEETQYF.